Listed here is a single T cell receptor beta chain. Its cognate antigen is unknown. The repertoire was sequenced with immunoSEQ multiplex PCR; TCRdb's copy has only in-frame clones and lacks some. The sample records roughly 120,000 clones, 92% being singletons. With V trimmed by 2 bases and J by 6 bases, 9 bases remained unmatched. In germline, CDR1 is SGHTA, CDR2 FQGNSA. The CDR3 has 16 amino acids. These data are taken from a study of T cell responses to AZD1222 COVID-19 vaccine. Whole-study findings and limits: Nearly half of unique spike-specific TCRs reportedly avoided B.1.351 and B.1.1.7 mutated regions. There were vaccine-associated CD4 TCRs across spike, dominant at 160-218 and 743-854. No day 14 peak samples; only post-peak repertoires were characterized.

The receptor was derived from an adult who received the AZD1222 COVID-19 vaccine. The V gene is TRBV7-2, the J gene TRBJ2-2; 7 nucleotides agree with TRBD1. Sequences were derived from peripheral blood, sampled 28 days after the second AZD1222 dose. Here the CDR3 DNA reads TGTGCCAGCAGCTTACTAGGGCAGGGGGTGCCCGGGGAGCTGTTTTTT. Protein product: CASSLLGQGVPGELFF.